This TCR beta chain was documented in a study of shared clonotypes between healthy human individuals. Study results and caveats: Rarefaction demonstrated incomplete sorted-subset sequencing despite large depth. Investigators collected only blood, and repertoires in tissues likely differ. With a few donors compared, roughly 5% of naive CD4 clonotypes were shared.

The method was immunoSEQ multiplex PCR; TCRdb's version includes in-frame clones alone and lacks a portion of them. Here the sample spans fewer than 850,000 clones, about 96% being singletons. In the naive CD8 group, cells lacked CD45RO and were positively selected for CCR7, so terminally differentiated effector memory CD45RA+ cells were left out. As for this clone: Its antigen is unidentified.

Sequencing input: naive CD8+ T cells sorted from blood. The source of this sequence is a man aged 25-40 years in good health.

CDR3 protein: CASSNLKRSYEQYF. The CDR3 DNA is TGTGCCAGCAGTAACCTTAAAAGGAGCTACGAGCAGTACTTC. The chain recombines TRBV27 with TRBJ2-7; D gene ambiguous. Trimming shortened V by 5 bases and J by 3 bases, and 14 bases separated the two germline ends. In germline, CDR1 is MNHEY, CDR2 SMNVEV (reference sequence). The CDR3 totals 14 residues.